These T cell receptor beta chains were read from a single sample in a study of T-cell memory formation after mild COVID-19. TCRdb re-called the 5' RACE reads through MiXCR, storing one row per CDR3 protein. The table lists approximately 350,000 distinct CDR3 sequences, 28% of them singletons. The sequenced sample consisted of PBMCs or a T cell subset sorted from them (not recorded which). The receptors originated from an adult woman who had mild COVID-19 (a few samples of this study predate the infection). Cell type and time point are not known. Each CDR3 is given with its conserved first and last residue. Each record gives: V gene, D gene, J gene, clone size, CDR3 DNA, CDR3 protein. A D gene is named only where the DNA matches it firmly. Some rows have no size entry. The others give once, few or many, or a class for an expanded clone.

>TRBV3-1|.|TRBJ2-6|.
TGTGCCAGCAGCCAAGGTGGGGCCAACGTCCTGACTTTC
CASSQGGANVLTF
>TRBV6-6|.|TRBJ1-1|.
TGTGCCAGCAGTTACCCCCCGGGGGCGAAGGGGGACACTGAAGCTTTCTTT
CASSYPPGAKGDTEAFF
>TRBV11-2|TRBD1|TRBJ1-5|.
TGTGCCAGCAGCTTAGGAGTCGCGACAGGGGCCTTCAATCAGCCCCAGCATTTT
CASSLGVATGAFNQPQHF
>TRBV6-5|.|TRBJ2-7|few
TGTGCCTCCCAGGGGTACTACGAGCAGTACTTC
CASQGYYEQYF
>TRBV4-2|TRBD1|TRBJ1-1|few
TGTGCCAGCAGCCAAGACGGACAGGGGCTCCGCCGGCCTGAAGCTTTCTTT
CASSQDGQGLRRPEAFF
>TRBV4-1|.|TRBJ2-5|.
TGCGCCAGCAGCCAAGATCGAAAGTTTCAGACCCAGTACTTC
CASSQDRKFQTQYF
>TRBV7-3|.|TRBJ2-5|few
TGTGCCAGCAGCTTGACAGTCCAAGAGACCCAGTACTTC
CASSLTVQETQYF
>TRBV5-1|.|TRBJ1-1|few
TGCGCCAGCAGCTTGGAGGGGAGGGGGAACACTGAAGCTTTCTTT
CASSLEGRGNTEAFF
>TRBV7-6|TRBD2|TRBJ2-3|.
TGTGCCAGCAGCACAACCGGGACTAGGGGCACAGATACGCAGTATTTT
CASSTTGTRGTDTQYF
>TRBV5-5|TRBD1|TRBJ1-1|few
TGTGCCAGCAGCTTCACAGGGGATCCTAACACTGAAGCTTTCTTT
CASSFTGDPNTEAFF
>TRBV18|TRBD2|TRBJ2-5|.
TGTGCCAGCTCACATACTACCAGCGGGGAGGCCCAGTACTTC
CASSHTTSGEAQYF
>TRBV19|.|TRBJ1-6|once
TGTGCCAGTAGCGGGGCATCAGGGGCCGATAATTCACCCCTCCACTTT
CASSGASGADNSPLHF
>TRBV27|.|TRBJ2-7|few
TGTGCCCCAAGGGCGGGACCCGCTAGAGGCGACGAGCAGTACTTC
CAPRAGPARGDEQYF